These T cell receptor beta chains were read from a single sample in a study of T cell changes during pregnancy in multiple sclerosis. The repertoire was sequenced with immunoSEQ multiplex PCR; TCRdb's copy has only in-frame clones and lacks some. The sample yields about 60,000 clones, 80% to 95% seen once. The sequencing here drew on CD8+ T cells from peripheral blood mononuclear cells, taken in the second trimester of pregnancy. These receptors were taken from a female donor with multiple sclerosis, enrolled in a pregnancy study. CDR3s include the opening cysteine and the closing phenylalanine or tryptophan. Each record gives: D gene, clone size, V gene, J gene, CDR3 DNA, CDR3 protein. D genes are given only for firm matches. A row's size may be missing; if present it is once, few, many or a size class.

>TRBD1|NA|TRBV5-5|TRBJ2-1
TGTGCCAGCAGCTTACAGGGGGCGGGTGAGCAGTTCTTC
CASSLQGAGEQFF
>TRBD1|NA|TRBV7-2|TRBJ1-3
TGTGCCAGCTTAGGGACAGGGGAGATCTCTGGAAACACCATATATTTT
CASLGTGEISGNTIYF
>NA|NA|TRBV5-6|TRBJ2-7
TGTGCCAGCAGCTTGGCCGCGGGGCGCGAGCAGTACTTC
CASSLAAGREQYF
>TRBD1|NA|TRBV27|TRBJ2-7
TGTGCCAGCAGAGACGGGACAGGGGACGAGCAGTACTTC
CASRDGTGDEQYF
>TRBD1|NA|TRBV7-8|TRBJ1-5
TGTGCCAGCAGCTTAGCGGGGCCGGGACAGGGATATCAGCCCCAGCATTTT
CASSLAGPGQGYQPQHF
>TRBD1|NA|TRBV18|TRBJ1-5
TGTGCCAGCTCACCTCGACAGGGGAACAATCAGCCCCAGCATTTT
CASSPRQGNNQPQHF
>TRBD1|NA|TRBV4-1|TRBJ2-5
TGCGCCAGCAGCCCATGGACAGGGGCCATGGGAGAGACCCAGTACTTC
CASSPWTGAMGETQYF
>TRBD2|many|TRBV6-4|TRBJ2-3
TGTGCCAGCAGTGAAGCGGGAGGCACAGATACGCAGTATTTT
CASSEAGGTDTQYF
>TRBD1|NA|TRBV27|TRBJ1-2
TGTGCCAGCAGTCTCACAGGGGGCGCCTCCGCCTTTAACTATGGCTACACCTTC
CASSLTGGASAFNYGYTF
>NA|NA|TRBV5-1|TRBJ1-4
TGCGCCAGCAGGCGGGGGCGGCAGGGCGGGAGTGAAAAACTGTTTTTT
CASRRGRQGGSEKLFF
>NA|NA|TRBV14|TRBJ1-2
TGTGCCAGCAGTCTATGGAGTCTTAACTATGGCTACACCTTC
CASSLWSLNYGYTF
>TRBD1|NA|TRBV27|TRBJ2-1
TGTGCCAGCAGTTTAGACCTGACAGGGACGAATGAGCAGTTCTTC
CASSLDLTGTNEQFF
>TRBD2|NA|TRBV7-2|TRBJ2-7
TGTGCCAGCAGCTTCGCCACACTAGCGGCAAGCTCCTACGAGCAGTACTTC
CASSFATLAASSYEQYF
>TRBD1|NA|TRBV18|TRBJ2-5
TGTGCCAGCTCAACACCGGGACAGGGAATCCAAGAGACCCAGTACTTC
CASSTPGQGIQETQYF
>NA|NA|TRBV28|TRBJ1-1
TGTGCCAGCAGTTTATGGGGAGGGACAAAGAACACTGAAGCTTTCTTT
CASSLWGGTKNTEAFF
>NA|NA|TRBV4-1|TRBJ2-5
TGCGCCAGCAGCCAAGTAGCTAGTGGGGAGACCCAGTACTTC
CASSQVASGETQYF
>TRBD2|NA|TRBV7-9|TRBJ2-7
TGTGCCAGCAGCTCTTTAGCGGGACGCGAGCAGTACTTC
CASSSLAGREQYF